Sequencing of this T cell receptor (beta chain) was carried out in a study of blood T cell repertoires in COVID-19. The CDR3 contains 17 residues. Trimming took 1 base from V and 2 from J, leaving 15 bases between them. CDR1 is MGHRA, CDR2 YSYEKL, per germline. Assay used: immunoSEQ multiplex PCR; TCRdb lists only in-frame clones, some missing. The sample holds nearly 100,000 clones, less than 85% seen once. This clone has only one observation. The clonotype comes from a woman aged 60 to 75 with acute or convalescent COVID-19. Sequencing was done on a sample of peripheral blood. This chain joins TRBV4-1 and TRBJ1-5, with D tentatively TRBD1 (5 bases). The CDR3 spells CASSQGEAQARNQPQHF. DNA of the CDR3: TGCGCCAGCAGCCAAGGGGAGGCACAGGCCCGCAATCAGCCCCAGCATTTT.